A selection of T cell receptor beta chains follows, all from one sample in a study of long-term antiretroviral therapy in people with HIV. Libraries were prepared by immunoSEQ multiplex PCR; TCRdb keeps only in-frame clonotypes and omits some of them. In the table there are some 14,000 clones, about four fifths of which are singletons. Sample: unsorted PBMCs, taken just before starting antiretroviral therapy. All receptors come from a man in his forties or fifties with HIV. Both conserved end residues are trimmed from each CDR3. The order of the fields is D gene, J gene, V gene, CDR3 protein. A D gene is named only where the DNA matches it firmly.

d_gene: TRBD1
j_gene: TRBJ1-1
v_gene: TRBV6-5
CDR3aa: ASSRGTGGIAEAF

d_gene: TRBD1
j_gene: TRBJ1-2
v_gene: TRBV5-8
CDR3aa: ASSGPGTGFNGLYGYT

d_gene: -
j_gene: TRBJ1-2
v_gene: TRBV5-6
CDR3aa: ASSWVIQGWGFYGYT

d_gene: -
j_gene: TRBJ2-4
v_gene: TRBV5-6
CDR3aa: ASSRWTENIQY

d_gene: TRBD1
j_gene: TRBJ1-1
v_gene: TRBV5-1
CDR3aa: ASSYQGGTNTEAF

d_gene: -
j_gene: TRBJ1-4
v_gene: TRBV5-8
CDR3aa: ASSLVAWNEKLF

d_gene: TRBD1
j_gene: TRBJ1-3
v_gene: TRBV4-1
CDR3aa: ASSQDRQGAGNTIY

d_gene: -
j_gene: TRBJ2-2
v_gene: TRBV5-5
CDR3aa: ASSLGLAGTTGELF

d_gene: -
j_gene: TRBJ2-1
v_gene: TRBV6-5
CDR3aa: ASGRSLGDEQF

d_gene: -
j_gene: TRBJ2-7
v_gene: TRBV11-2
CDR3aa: ASSLGSYEQY

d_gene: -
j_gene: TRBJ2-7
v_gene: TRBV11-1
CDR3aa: ASSLISGSYEQY

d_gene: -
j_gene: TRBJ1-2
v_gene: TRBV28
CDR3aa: ASQDLSYGYT

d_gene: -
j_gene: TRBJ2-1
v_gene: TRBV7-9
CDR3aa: ASSLQGSNEQF

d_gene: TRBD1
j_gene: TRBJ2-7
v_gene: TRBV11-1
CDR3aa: ASSTGQGAWAPYEQY

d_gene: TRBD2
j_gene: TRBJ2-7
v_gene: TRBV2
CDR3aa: ASSELAGGVYEQY

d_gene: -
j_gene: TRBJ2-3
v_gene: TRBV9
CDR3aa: ASSVAPGQFTDTQY

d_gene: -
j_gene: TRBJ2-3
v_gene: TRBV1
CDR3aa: TSSQDPKRGGRGDTQY

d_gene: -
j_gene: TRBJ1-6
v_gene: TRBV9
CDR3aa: ASSVGAKLRLDSPLH

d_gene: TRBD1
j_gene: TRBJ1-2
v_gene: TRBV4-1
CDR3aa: ASSQHSGTGTYGYT

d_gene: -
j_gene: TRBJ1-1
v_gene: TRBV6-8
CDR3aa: ASSLPRMDAVRNTEAF

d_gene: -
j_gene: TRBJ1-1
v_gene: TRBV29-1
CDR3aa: SVRPRGDYTEAF

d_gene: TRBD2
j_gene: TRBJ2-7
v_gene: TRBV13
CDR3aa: ASSPGVAGPTSYEQY